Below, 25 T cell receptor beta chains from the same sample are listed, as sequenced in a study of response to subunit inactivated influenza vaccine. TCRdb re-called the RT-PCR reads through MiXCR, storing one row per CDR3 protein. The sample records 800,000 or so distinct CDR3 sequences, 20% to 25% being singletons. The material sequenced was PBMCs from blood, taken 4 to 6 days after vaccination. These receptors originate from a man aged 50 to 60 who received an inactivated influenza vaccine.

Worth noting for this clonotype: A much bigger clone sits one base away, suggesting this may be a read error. The CDR3 sequence: CATSEGETQYF. For the CDR3, the DNA is TGTGCCACCAGCGAGGGGGAGACCCAGTACTTC. The chain links TRBV15 to TRBJ2-5; D possibly matches TRBD1 or TRBD2 (5 bases each). V lost 5 bases and J lost 5, with 6 bases in between. Germline lookup yields CDR1 LNHNV and CDR2 YYDKDF (reference sequence). This CDR3 spans 11 amino acids.

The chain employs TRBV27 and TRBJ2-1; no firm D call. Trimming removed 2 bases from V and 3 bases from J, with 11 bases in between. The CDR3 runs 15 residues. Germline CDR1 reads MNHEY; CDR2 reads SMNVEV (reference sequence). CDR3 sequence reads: CASSLSPSNYNEQFF. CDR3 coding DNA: TGTGCCAGCAGTTTAAGCCCAAGCAACTACAATGAGCAGTTCTTC.

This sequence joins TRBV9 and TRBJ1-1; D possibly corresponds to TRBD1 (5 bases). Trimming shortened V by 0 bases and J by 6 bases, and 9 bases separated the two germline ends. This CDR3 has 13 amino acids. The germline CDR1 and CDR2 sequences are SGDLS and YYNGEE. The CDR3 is CASSVGGTSEAFF. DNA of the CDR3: TGTGCCAGCAGCGTAGGTGGGACCTCTGAAGCTTTCTTT. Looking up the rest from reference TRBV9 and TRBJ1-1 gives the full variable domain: DSGVTQTPKHLITATGQRVTLRCSPRSGDLSVYWYQQSLDQGLQFLIQYYNGEERAKGNILERFSAQQFPDLHSELNLSSLELGDSALYFCASSVGGTSEAFFGQGTRLTVV.

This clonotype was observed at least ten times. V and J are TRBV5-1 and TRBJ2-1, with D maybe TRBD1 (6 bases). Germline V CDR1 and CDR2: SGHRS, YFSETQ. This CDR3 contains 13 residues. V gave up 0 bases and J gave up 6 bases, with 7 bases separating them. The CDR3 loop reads CASSLDRVNEQFF. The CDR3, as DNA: TGCGCCAGCAGCTTGGACAGGGTCAATGAGCAGTTCTTC. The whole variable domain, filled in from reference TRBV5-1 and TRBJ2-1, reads KAGVTQTPRYLIKTRGQQVTLSCSPISGHRSVSWYQQTPGQGLQFLFEYFSETQRNKGNFPGRFSGRQFSNSRSEMNVSTLELGDSALYLCASSLDRVNEQFFGPGTRLTVL.

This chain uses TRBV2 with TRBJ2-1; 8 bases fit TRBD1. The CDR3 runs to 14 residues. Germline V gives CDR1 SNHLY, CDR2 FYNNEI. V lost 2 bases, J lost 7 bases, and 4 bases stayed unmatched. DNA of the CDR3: TGTGCCAGCAGTGAACAGGGGGCGTTGAATGAGCAGTTCTTC. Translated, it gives CASSEQGALNEQFF.

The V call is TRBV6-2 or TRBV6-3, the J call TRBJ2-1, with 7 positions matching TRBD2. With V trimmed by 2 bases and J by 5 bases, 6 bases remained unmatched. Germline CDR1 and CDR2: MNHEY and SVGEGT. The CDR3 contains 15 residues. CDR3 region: CASSYGLAVNNEQFF. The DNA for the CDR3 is TGTGCCAGCAGTTACGGGCTAGCGGTCAACAATGAGCAGTTCTTC.

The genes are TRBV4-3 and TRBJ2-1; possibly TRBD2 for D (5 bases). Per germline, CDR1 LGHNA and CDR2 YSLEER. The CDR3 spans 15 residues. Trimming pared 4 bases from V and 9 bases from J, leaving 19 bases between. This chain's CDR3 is CASSLASAALGEQFF. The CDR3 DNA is TGCGCCAGCAGCCTCGCTTCAGCGGCCTTGGGTGAGCAGTTCTTC.

DNA for the CDR3: TGTGCCAGCAGCGCGGGGCCAAACGGTAATGAGCAGTTCTTC. Residues: CASSAGPNGNEQFF. The chain joins TRBV7-3 to TRBJ2-1; TRBD2 might be the D (6 bases). The germline gives CDR1 SGHTA, CDR2 FQGTGA. CDR3 length equals 14 residues. V lost 5 bases to trimming and J lost 7 bases, with 15 bases between them.

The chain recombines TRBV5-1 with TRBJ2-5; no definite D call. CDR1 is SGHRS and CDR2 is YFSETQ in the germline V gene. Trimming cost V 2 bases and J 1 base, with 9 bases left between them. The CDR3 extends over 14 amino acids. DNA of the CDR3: TGCGCCAGCAGCTTTGTGGGGTCCCAAGAGACCCAGTACTTC. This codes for CASSFVGSQETQYF.

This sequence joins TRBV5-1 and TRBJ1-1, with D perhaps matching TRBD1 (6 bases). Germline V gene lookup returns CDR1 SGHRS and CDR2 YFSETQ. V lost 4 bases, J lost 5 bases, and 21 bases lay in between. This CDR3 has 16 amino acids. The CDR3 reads CASSQRAGGPRTEAFF. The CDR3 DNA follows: TGCGCCAGCAGCCAGCGTGCTGGGGGGCCAAGGACTGAAGCTTTCTTT.

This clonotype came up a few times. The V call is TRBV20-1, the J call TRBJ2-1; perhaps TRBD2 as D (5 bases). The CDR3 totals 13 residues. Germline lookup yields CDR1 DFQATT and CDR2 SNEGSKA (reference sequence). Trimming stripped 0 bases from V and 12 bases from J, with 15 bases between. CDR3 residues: CSAREPGIEGQFF. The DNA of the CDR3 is TGCAGTGCTAGAGAACCTGGAATCGAGGGGCAGTTCTTC.

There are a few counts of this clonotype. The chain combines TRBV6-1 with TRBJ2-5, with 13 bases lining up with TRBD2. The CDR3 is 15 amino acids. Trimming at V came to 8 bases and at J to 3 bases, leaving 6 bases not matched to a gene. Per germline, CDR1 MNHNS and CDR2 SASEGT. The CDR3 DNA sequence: TGTGCCAGCGGCCGGACTAGCGGGGGCGAAGAGACCCAGTACTTC. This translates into CASGRTSGGEETQYF.

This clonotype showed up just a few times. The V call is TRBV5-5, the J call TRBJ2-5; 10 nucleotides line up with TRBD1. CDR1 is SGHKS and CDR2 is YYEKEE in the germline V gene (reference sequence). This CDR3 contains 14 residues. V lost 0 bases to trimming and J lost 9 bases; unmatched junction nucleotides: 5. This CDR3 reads CASSLGGQGVAQYF. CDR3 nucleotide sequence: TGTGCCAGCAGCTTGGGAGGACAGGGGGTAGCCCAGTACTTC.

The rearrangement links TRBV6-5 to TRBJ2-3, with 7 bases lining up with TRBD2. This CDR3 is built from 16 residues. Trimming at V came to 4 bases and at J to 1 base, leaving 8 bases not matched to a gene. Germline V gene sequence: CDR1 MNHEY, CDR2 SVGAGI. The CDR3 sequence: CASSSDSRGGTDTQYF. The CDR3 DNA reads TGTGCCAGCAGTTCTGATTCTCGGGGGGGCACAGATACGCAGTATTTT.

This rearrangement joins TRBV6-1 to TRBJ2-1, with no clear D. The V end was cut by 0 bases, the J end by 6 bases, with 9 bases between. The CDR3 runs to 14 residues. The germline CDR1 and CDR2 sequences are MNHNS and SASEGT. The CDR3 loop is CASSEALWGNEQFF. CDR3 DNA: TGTGCCAGCAGTGAAGCGCTGTGGGGCAATGAGCAGTTCTTC.

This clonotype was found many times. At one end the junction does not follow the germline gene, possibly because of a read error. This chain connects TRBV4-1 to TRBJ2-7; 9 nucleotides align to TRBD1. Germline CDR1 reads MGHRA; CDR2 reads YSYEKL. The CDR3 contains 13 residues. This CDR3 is CASSRTGAYEQYF. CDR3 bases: TGTGCCAGCAGCCGGACAGGGGCCTACGAGCAGTACTTC.

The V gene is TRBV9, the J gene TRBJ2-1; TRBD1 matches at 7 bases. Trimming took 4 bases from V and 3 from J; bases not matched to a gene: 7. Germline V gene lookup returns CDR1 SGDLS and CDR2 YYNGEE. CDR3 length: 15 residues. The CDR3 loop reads CASSIPGQNYNEQFF. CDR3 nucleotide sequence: TGTGCCAGCAGCATTCCGGGACAGAACTACAATGAGCAGTTCTTC.

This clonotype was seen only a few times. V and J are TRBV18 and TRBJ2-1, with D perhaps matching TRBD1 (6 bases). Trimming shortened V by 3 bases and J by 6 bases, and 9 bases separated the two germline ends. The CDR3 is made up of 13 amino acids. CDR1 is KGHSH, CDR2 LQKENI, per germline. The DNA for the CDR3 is TGTGCCAGCTCACCGGGACAAACCAATGAGCAGTTCTTC. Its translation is CASSPGQTNEQFF. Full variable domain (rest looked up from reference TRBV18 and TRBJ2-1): NAGVMQNPRHLVRRRGQEARLRCSPMKGHSHVYWYRQLPEEGLKFMVYLQKENIIDESGMPKERFSAEFPKEGPSILRIQQVVRGDSAAYFCASSPGQTNEQFFGPGTRLTVL.

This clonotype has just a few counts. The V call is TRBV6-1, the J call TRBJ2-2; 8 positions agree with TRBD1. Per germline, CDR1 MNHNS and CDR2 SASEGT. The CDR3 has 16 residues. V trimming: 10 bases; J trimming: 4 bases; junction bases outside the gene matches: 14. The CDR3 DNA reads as TGTGCCATTCAACAAAACAGGGGGGCTAGCACCGGGGAGCTGTTTTTT. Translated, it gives CAIQQNRGASTGELFF.

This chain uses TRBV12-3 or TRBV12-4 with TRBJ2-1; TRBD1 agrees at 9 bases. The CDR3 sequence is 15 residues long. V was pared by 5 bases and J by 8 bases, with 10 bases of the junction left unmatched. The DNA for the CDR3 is TGTGCCAGCAGTCTAAGTGGGACAGGGCTCGATGAGCAGTTCTTC. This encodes CASSLSGTGLDEQFF.

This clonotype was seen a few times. The CDR3 protein is CSASRGPGYTF. CDR3 in DNA: TGCAGCGCCTCCCGCGGGCCAGGCTACACCTTC. The chain carries TRBV29-1 and TRBJ1-2; D not resolved. With 7 bases removed from V and 8 bases from J, the gap between germline ends came to 14 bases. The CDR3 covers 11 residues. The germline V gene has CDR1 SQVTM and CDR2 ANQGSEA. Supplemented by reference TRBV29-1 and TRBJ1-2, the full variable domain reads SAVISQKPSRDICQRGTSLTIQCQVDSQVTMMFWYRQQPGQSLTLIATANQGSEATYESGFVIDKFPISRPNLTFSTLTVSNMSPEDSSIYLCSASRGPGYTFGSGTRLTVV.

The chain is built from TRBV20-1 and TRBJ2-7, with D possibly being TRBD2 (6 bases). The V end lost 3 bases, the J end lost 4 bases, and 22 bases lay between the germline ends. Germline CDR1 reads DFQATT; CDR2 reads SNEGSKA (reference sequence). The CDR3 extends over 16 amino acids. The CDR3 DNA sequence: TGCAGTGCTAGTCCATTAATGCGGGGTAAGGATTACGAGCAGTACTTC. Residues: CSASPLMRGKDYEQYF.

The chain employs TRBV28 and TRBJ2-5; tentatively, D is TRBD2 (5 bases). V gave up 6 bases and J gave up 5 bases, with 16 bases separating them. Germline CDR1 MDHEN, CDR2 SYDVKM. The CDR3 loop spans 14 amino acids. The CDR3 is CASSPPPSTETQYF. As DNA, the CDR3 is TGTGCCAGCAGCCCCCCTCCTAGCACGGAGACCCAGTACTTC.

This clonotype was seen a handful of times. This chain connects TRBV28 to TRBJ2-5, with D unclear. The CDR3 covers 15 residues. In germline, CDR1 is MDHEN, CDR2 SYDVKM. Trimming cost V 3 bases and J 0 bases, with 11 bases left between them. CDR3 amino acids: CASSLRDSYQETQYF. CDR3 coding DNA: TGTGCCAGCAGTTTGAGAGATTCGTACCAAGAGACCCAGTACTTC.

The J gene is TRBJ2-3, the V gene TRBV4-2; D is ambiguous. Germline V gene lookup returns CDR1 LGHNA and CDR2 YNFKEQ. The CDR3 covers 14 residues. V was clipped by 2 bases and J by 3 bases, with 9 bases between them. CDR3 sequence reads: CASSQQRETDTQYF. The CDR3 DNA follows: TGTGCCAGCAGCCAACAGCGAGAAACAGATACGCAGTATTTT.